This T cell receptor beta chain was observed in a study of sequential checkpoint blockade in melanoma. This sample's treatment: randomized to nivolumab then ipilimumab (arm A) or the reverse (arm B). Measured with immunoSEQ multiplex PCR; TCRdb has only the in-frame clones, and not every one. This table holds around 2,300 clones, more than 20% found once. This clone is medium-sized. Germline V CDR1 and CDR2: MGHRA, YSYEKL. V trimming: 0 bases; J trimming: 3 bases; junction bases outside the gene matches: 6. The CDR3 covers 17 residues. V is TRBV4-1 and J is TRBJ2-2; 8 bases line up with TRBD1. The TCR was taken from a human donor with melanoma. Sequenced here: tumor tissue (inferred from file names), sampled from a patient given nivolumab and ipilimumab in sequence. CDR3 sequence (DNA): TGCGCCAGCAGCCAAGAGGTCGTGACAGGGGACACCGGGGAGCTGTTTTTT. Residues: CASSQEVVTGDTGELFF.